There are many counts of the clone carrying this T cell receptor beta chain. From germline, CDR1 is LGHNA and CDR2 YNFKEQ. Deletions cut 4 bases from V and 2 bases from J, with 12 bases between. The CDR3 contains 14 residues. The record originates from a study of T-cell reconstitution after alpha-beta-depleted transplantation in children. A TCRbeta library incorporating unique molecular identifiers was prepared. TCRdb recomputed calls from the PCR reads with MiXCR, one row per CDR3 protein. The sample records 490,000 or so distinct CDR3 sequences, around an eighth being singletons. The sequencing used PBMCs from the stem cell graft donor, collected from the stem cell graft. This receptor was taken from a human donor who donated a stem cell graft to a child with combined immunodeficiency. This chain links TRBV4-2 with TRBJ2-7; D not certain. The CDR3 protein is CASSPKRHPYEQYF. The CDR3 coding sequence is TGTGCCAGCAGCCCTAAAAGACACCCCTACGAGCAGTACTTC.